This T cell receptor beta chain is drawn from a study of identical twins. Comment on this clonotype: Its antigen is unidentified.

A universal primer site came from template switching; cDNA carried unique molecular identifiers. TCRdb recomputed calls from the 5' RACE reads with MiXCR, one row per CDR3 protein. The repertoire holds fewer than 20,000 distinct CDR3 sequences, 55% to 75% seen once, with over 4.5% in the top ten. Study-wide points: With abundant cord blood beta clonotypes, insertions were fewer; memory repertoires showed no such pattern. Twin pairs had excess sharing that was weaker in beta out-of-frame sequences.

J lost 6 bases, V lost 7 bases, and 11 bases had no gene match. The CDR3 covers 15 residues. Germline V lookup: CDR1 SQVTM, CDR2 ANQGSEA. This sequence originates from a woman aged 18-30 years in good health. This table probably holds off-target reads from a library built for another chain. The V call is TRBV29-1, the J call TRBJ2-1, with 11 positions matching TRBD2. Sequenced: memory (CD45RO+) T cells sorted from blood. The CDR3 is CSGYDSGRALNEQFF. CDR3 sequence (DNA): TGCAGCGGATACGATAGCGGGAGGGCCCTCAATGAGCAGTTCTTC.